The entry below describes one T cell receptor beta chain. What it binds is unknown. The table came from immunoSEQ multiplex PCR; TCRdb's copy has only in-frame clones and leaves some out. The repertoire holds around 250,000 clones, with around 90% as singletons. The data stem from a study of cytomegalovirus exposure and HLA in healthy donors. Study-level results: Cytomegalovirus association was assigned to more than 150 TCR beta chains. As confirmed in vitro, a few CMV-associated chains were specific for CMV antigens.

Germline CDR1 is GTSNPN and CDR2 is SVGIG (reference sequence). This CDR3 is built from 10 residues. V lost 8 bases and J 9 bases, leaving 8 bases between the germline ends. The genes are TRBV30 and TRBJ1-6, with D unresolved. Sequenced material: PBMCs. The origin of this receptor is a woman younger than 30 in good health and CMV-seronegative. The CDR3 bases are TGTGCCGGTAGTAGTTCACCCCTCCACTTT. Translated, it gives CAGSSSPLHF.